The 18 T cell receptor beta chains reported below all come from one sample, sequenced in a study of vaccination effects on CD4 cells after COVID-19. Assay: immunoSEQ multiplex PCR; the TCRdb copy retains only in-frame clones and omits some. This sample has about 74,000 clones, with approximately 71% found just once. At the end of roughly 9 days of culture, CD4+ T cells were isolated. What these receptors recognize is not known. Sequences were derived from CD4+ T cells from PBMCs cultured without peptide, sampled before COVID-19 vaccination. Receptors were obtained from a human donor who received a COVID-19 vaccine.

The chain joins TRBV19 to TRBJ2-3, with 11 bases fitting TRBD2. V lost 2 bases and J lost 3; bases outside the gene matches: 16. The CDR3 is 20 amino acids. Germline CDR1 and CDR2: LNHDA and SQIVND (reference sequence). The CDR3 nucleotides are TGTGCCAGTAGTATAATAGGTCTAGCGGGGGGCCGCCCCTCGACAGATACGCAGTATTTT. Translated: CASSIIGLAGGRPSTDTQYF. The variable domain in full, completed from reference TRBV19 and TRBJ2-3, reads DGGITQSPKYLFRKEGQNVTLSCEQNLNHDAMYWYRQDPGQGLRLIYYSQIVNDFQKGDIAEGYSVSREKKESFPLTVTSAQKNPTAFYLCASSIIGLAGGRPSTDTQYFGPGTRLTVL.

J is TRBJ1-6 and V is TRBV5-5; D unresolved. The CDR3 has 13 residues. Per the germline V gene, CDR1 is SGHKS and CDR2 is YYEKEE (reference sequence). The germline V and J ends were trimmed by 3 bases and 9 bases, with 10 bases remaining between them. The CDR3 bases are TGTGCCAGCAGCTCGTTTGGAGGTTCACCCCTCCACTTT. It codes for CASSSFGGSPLHF. The full variable domain, its missing parts supplied by reference TRBV5-5 and TRBJ1-6, is DAGVTQSPTHLIKTRGQQVTLRCSPISGHKSVSWYQQVLGQGPQFIFQYYEKEERGRGNFPDRFSARQFPNYSSELNVNALLLGDSALYLCASSSFGGSPLHFGNGTRLTVT.

The J gene is TRBJ2-1, the V gene TRBV5-1; TRBD1 aligns across 10 bases. The CDR3 runs to 15 residues. Germline CDR1 and CDR2: SGHRS and YFSETQ. V was pared by 3 bases and J by 3 bases, with 3 bases of the junction left unmatched. CDR3 in amino acids: CASSSTGGIYNEQFF. As DNA, the CDR3 is TGCGCCAGCAGCTCGACAGGGGGCATCTACAATGAGCAGTTCTTC.

Only one count was recorded for this clone. The chain has TRBV4-1 and TRBJ2-6, with TRBD1 matching over 10 bases. V lost 2 bases and J lost 4; bases outside the gene matches: 5. Germline assignment: CDR1 MGHRA and CDR2 YSYEKL. The CDR3 loop spans 17 amino acids. The chain's CDR3 is CASSQPGQGWGANVLTF. The DNA for the CDR3 is TGCGCCAGCAGCCAACCGGGACAGGGGTGGGGGGCCAACGTCCTGACTTTC.

In DNA form, the CDR3 reads TGTGCCAGCTCCCAGGACAGCTTAGGTGGCTACACCTTC. Protein sequence: CASSQDSLGGYTF. The chain links TRBV18 to TRBJ1-2; D perhaps matches TRBD1 (6 bases). CDR1 is KGHSH, CDR2 LQKENI, per germline. The germline V and J ends were trimmed by 6 bases and 7 bases, with 15 bases remaining between them. This CDR3 is 13 amino acids long.

V is TRBV7-2 and J is TRBJ2-1, with TRBD1 identical over 7 bases. There are 18 residues in the CDR3. The germline CDR1 and CDR2 sequences are SGHTA and FQGNSA. Trimming at V came to 4 bases and at J to 0 bases, leaving 12 bases not matched to a gene. CDR3 in amino acids: CASSSPPRDSPSYNEQFF. DNA for the CDR3: TGTGCCAGCAGCTCACCCCCCCGGGACAGCCCCTCCTACAATGAGCAGTTCTTC.

The rearrangement joins TRBV9 to TRBJ1-1; D remains unclear. V was shortened by 2 bases and J by 6 bases, with 14 bases between the two germline ends. Germline V gives CDR1 SGDLS, CDR2 YYNGEE. This CDR3 is 14 amino acids long. The CDR3 nucleotides are TGTGCCAGCAGCGTCGATCTCGGGGTCCCTGAAGCTTTCTTT. This codes for CASSVDLGVPEAFF.

This rearrangement joins TRBV6-5 to TRBJ2-1; 9 positions match TRBD1. This CDR3 comprises 15 residues. Germline V gene lookup returns CDR1 MNHEY and CDR2 SVGAGI. V gave up 6 bases and J gave up 2 bases; unmatched junction bases: 5. The CDR3 coding sequence is TGTGCCAGCAGGGGAACAGGGGGCCCCTACAATGAGCAGTTCTTC. Its protein is CASRGTGGPYNEQFF.

The chain combines TRBV7-2 with TRBJ2-3, with 9 bases fitting TRBD2. The ends lost 4 bases at V and 2 bases at J; junction bases unmatched: 4. This CDR3 contains 15 residues. Germline CDR1 reads SGHTA; CDR2 reads FQGNSA. Here the CDR3 reads CASSSRLAATDTQYF. The CDR3 region has the DNA TGTGCCAGCAGCTCCCGACTAGCGGCCACAGATACGCAGTATTTT.

The V and J genes are TRBV5-6 and TRBJ2-7; TRBD1 matches 7 bases. This CDR3 has 15 amino acids. Germline CDR1 is SGHDT and CDR2 is YYEEEE. The V segment lost 5 bases and the J segment 3 bases; nucleotides outside the gene matches: 11. This CDR3 reads CASSRKPGQNYEQYV. CDR3 coding DNA: TGTGCCAGCAGTCGTAAACCGGGACAGAACTACGAGCAGTACGTC.

The V call is TRBV16, the J call TRBJ2-3; no clear D. Germline V gene data show CDR1 as KGHSY and CDR2 as FQNENV. CDR3 size: 12 residues. Trimming took 4 bases from V and 7 from J, leaving 9 bases between them. The CDR3 loop reads CASSPAIYTQYF. CDR3 sequence (DNA): TGTGCCAGCAGCCCCGCGATCTATACGCAGTATTTT. Variable domain in full (rest from reference TRBV16 and TRBJ2-3): GEEVAQTPKHLVRGEGQKAKLYCAPIKGHSYVFWYQQVLKNEFKFLISFQNENVFDETGMPKERFSAKCLPNSPCSLEIQATKLEDSAVYFCASSPAIYTQYFGPGTRLTVL.

The chain employs TRBV7-9 and TRBJ1-6; 11 nucleotides line up with TRBD1. The trim removed 5 bases at V and 11 bases at J, leaving 5 bases unmatched. Germline values: CDR1 SEHNR, CDR2 FQNEAQ (reference sequence). The CDR3 length is 14 residues. The CDR3 sequence is CASSPGQGVPPLHF. The CDR3, as DNA: TGTGCCAGCAGCCCGGGACAGGGGGTTCCACCCCTCCACTTT.

As to this clone: The same CDR3 also results from other DNA sequences found in this sample. V is TRBV5-1 and J is TRBJ1-1; no reliable D call. The length of the CDR3 is 15 residues. The ends were cut back, 0 bases at V and 0 bases at J, with 9 bases in the middle. CDR1 is SGHRS, CDR2 YFSETQ, per germline. CDR3 coding DNA: TGCGCCAGCAGCTTGGTCGGCGGATTGAACACTGAAGCTTTCTTT. Translation: CASSLVGGLNTEAFF.

The chain couples TRBV9 to TRBJ1-2; a possible D gene is TRBD1 (5 bases). Trimming took off 0 bases at V and 4 bases at J, with 13 bases between the two ends. The CDR3 length is 15 residues. The germline gives CDR1 SGDLS, CDR2 YYNGEE. The CDR3 here is CASSVGLGEGYGYTF. The CDR3 DNA sequence: TGTGCCAGCAGCGTAGGTCTAGGGGAGGGCTATGGCTACACCTTC.

The chain joins TRBV28 to TRBJ1-4; D may be TRBD1 (5 bases). Between the trimmed V and J ends, which lost 4 bases and 8 bases, there was a span of 8 bases. CDR3 length: 12 amino acids. CDR1 and CDR2 (germline): MDHEN, SYDVKM. The CDR3 protein is CASSYGGEKLFF. CDR3 in DNA: TGTGCCAGCAGTTACGGGGGGGAAAAACTGTTTTTT.

This clone was detected a few times. CDR3 region: CASSWGQGTLGAFF. The CDR3 DNA follows: TGTGCCAGCAGCTGGGGACAGGGGACCTTGGGGGCTTTCTTT. The chain uses TRBV5-6 and TRBJ1-1, with TRBD1 matching 10 bases. Germline V gene sequence: CDR1 SGHDT, CDR2 YYEEEE. The CDR3 is 14 residues long. V trimming: 3 bases; J trimming: 11 bases; junction bases outside the gene matches: 10.

The chain recombines TRBV11-2 with TRBJ2-3; 9 positions match TRBD2. This CDR3 is built from 16 residues. The germline CDR1 and CDR2 sequences are SGHAT and FQNNGV. Trimming cost V 5 bases and J 4 bases; bases outside gene matches: 10. The CDR3 region has the DNA TGTGCCAGCAGCCCGAGCGCTAGCGGGGTATCAGATACGCAGTATTTT. It specifies CASSPSASGVSDTQYF.

This rearrangement joins TRBV2 to TRBJ1-3; D unresolved. V lost 6 bases and J 1 base, leaving 10 bases between the germline ends. Germline CDR1 SNHLY, CDR2 FYNNEI. The CDR3 sequence is 14 residues long. CDR3 nucleotides: TGTGCCAGCAGGAAGTGGGAATCTGGAAACACCATATATTTT. It specifies CASRKWESGNTIYF. The whole variable domain, filled in from reference TRBV2 and TRBJ1-3, reads EPEVTQTPSHQVTQMGQEVILRCVPISNHLYFYWYRQILGQKVEFLVSFYNNEISEKSEIFDDQFSVERPDGSNFTLKIRSTKLEDSAMYFCASRKWESGNTIYFGEGSWLTVV.